The present entry profiles one T cell receptor beta chain with its context. Its antigen is as yet unknown. At one boundary the junction diverges from the germline segment, which might be a read error. The V gene's germline CDR1 is MGHRA and CDR2 YSYEKL. The CDR3 loop spans 17 amino acids. The source of the sample is a study of CD4+ T cells in melanoma. Using immunoSEQ multiplex PCR, the repertoire was profiled, and TCRdb retains in-frame clones only, with some absent. The sample includes 9,000 to 13,000 clones, around two thirds of them seen just once. Regarding the study as a whole: CD8+ T cell, macrophage and B cell function reportedly correlated with neoantigen-specific CD4+ T cells.

The sequence was collected from a human donor with melanoma. The sequenced sample was cells from a culture (not recorded whether cultured in vitro). The chain uses TRBV4-1 and TRBJ1-5; the D is unclear. The CDR3 reads CANSQDGSRRSNQPQHF. The CDR3 bases are TGCGCCAACAGCCAAGATGGAAGCAGGCGTAGCAATCAGCCCCAGCATTTT.